This TCR beta chain stems from a study of T-cell reconstitution after alpha-beta-depleted transplantation in children. Study observations and caveats: Newly produced T cells mostly accounted for T-cell counts and diversity one year post-transplant. High day-60 TCRbeta diversity in some patients came from surviving recipient T cells and thymic progenitors.

Preparation of the TCRbeta library used unique molecular identifiers. TCRdb passed the PCR reads through MiXCR, listing each CDR3 protein once. The sample lists 750,000 to 950,000 distinct CDR3 sequences, less than 20% occurring once. Germline CDR1 and CDR2: MGHDK and SYGVNS. This CDR3 has 14 amino acids. V was shortened by 0 bases and J by 5 bases, with 10 bases between the two germline ends. About this clonotype itself: What it binds is unknown.

The source is a male patient aged 10-17 years who had a stem cell transplant for acute lymphoblastic leukemia, so the T cells may come from the graft donor. The V call is TRBV25-1, the J call TRBJ2-5; unclear D gene. This specimen consisted of PBMCs, mostly from graft donor cells, obtained 360 days after TCRalphabeta/CD19-depleted stem cell transplant. CDR3 in amino acids: CASSEYRFDETQYF. As DNA, the CDR3 is TGTGCCAGCAGTGAATATCGGTTCGACGAGACCCAGTACTTC. Full variable domain (rest looked up from reference TRBV25-1 and TRBJ2-5): EADIYQTPRYLVIGTGKKITLECSQTMGHDKMYWYQQDPGMELHLIHYSYGVNSTEKGDLSSESTVSRIRTEHFPLTLESARPSHTSQYLCASSEYRFDETQYFGPGTRLLVL.